This entry lists 26 T cell receptor beta chains sequenced from one sample in a study of T cell responses to AZD1222 COVID-19 vaccine (dated by TCRdb to about 2021). Reading the label with the study, this specimen's time point is: baseline before first vaccination. Library preparation was by the immunoSEQ multiplex PCR assay. TCRdb holds this immuneACCESS table with in-frame rearrangements only. Some clones are missing; in checked studies, unresolved V genes explain under half, and the rest has no known cause. This sample gives some 130,000 clones in total; 89% of them show up just once. The top ten clones comprise just under 6.5% of the sample. Sequencing was performed on peripheral blood, taken on day 0 of AZD1222 vaccination. The receptor source for this set is an adult in good health.

V gene TRBV6-1 combines with J gene TRBJ2-5; 9 nucleotides agree with TRBD1. The J segment lost 4 bases and the V segment lost 0 bases, leaving 3 bases of the junction unmatched. The CDR3 totals 15 residues. Germline V gene sequence: CDR1 MNHNS, CDR2 SASEGT. CDR3 nucleotide sequence: TGTGCCAGCAGTGAAGCCACAGGGGGCGCAGAGACCCAGTACTTC. It is translated as CASSEATGGAETQYF.

The chain couples TRBV18 to TRBJ1-1; no clear D gene. CDR1 KGHSH and CDR2 LQKENI come from the germline V gene. This CDR3 contains 13 residues. Trimming cost V 3 bases and J 3 bases, with 8 bases left between them. The chain's CDR3 is CASSPNSDTEAFF. As DNA, the CDR3 is TGTGCCAGCTCACCGAACTCAGACACTGAAGCTTTCTTT.

The genes are TRBV7-8 and TRBJ1-5; D ambiguous. The CDR3 extends over 14 amino acids. Trimming removed 5 bases from V and 1 base from J, with 9 bases in between. The V gene's germline CDR1 is SGHVS and CDR2 FQNEAQ. CDR3 DNA: TGTGCCAGCAGCCTAACAAGGAGCAATCAGCCCCAGCATTTT. It codes for CASSLTRSNQPQHF.

This sequence joins TRBV4-1 and TRBJ1-2; unclear D gene. V gave up 0 bases and J gave up 7 bases, with 12 bases separating them. The CDR3 has 14 amino acids. Germline V gene lookup returns CDR1 MGHRA and CDR2 YSYEKL. The CDR3 DNA sequence: TGCGCCAGCAGCCAAGAACGAAGCGTGGGTGGCTACACCTTC. As protein: CASSQERSVGGYTF.

The chain employs TRBV6-6 and TRBJ1-6, with D perhaps matching TRBD1 (5 bases). CDR1 is MNHNY and CDR2 is SVGAGI in the germline V gene (reference sequence). Trimming took off 6 bases at V and 0 bases at J, with 24 bases between the two ends. The CDR3 is 20 residues long. In nucleotides, the CDR3 is TGTGCCAGCAGCCAGATCCGGGACGGCCGAACGAGCTCCTATAATTCACCCCTCCACTTT. This gives the protein CASSQIRDGRTSSYNSPLHF.

This clone occurred many times. The chain combines TRBV28 with TRBJ1-1; no clear D. The CDR3 is 14 residues long. V was shortened by 5 bases and J by 4 bases, with 14 bases between the two germline ends. Germline V gene lookup returns CDR1 MDHEN and CDR2 SYDVKM. CDR3 amino acids: CASSPVGGGTEAFF. CDR3 DNA sequence: TGTGCCAGCAGTCCTGTCGGCGGAGGCACTGAAGCTTTCTTT. The whole variable domain, filled in from reference TRBV28 and TRBJ1-1, reads DVKVTQSSRYLVKRTGEKVFLECVQDMDHENMFWYRQDPGLGLRLIYFSYDVKMKEKGDIPEGYSVSREKKERFSLILESASTNQTSMYLCASSPVGGGTEAFFGQGTRLTVV.

The chain uses TRBV29-1 and TRBJ2-7, with 8 bases that match TRBD1. Germline loops: CDR1 SQVTM, CDR2 ANQGSEA. The CDR3 sequence is 11 residues long. The CDR3 nucleotides are TGCAGTGCAGGGGGCCTGGGCGAGCAGTACTTC. Translated: CSAGGLGEQYF.

The chain couples TRBV7-9 to TRBJ1-6; D uncertain. Trimming took off 5 bases at V and 10 bases at J, with 18 bases between the two ends. The germline V gene has CDR1 SEHNR and CDR2 FQNEAQ (reference sequence). The CDR3 totals 15 residues. The CDR3 sequence is CASSPREGGGSPLHF. For the CDR3, the DNA is TGTGCCAGCAGCCCCCGGGAGGGAGGCGGATCACCCCTCCACTTT. The whole variable domain, remainder taken from reference TRBV7-9 and TRBJ1-6, is DTGVSQNPRHKITKRGQNVTFRCDPISEHNRLYWYRQTLGQGPEFLTYFQNEAQLEKSRLLSDRFSAERPKGSFSTLEIQRTEQGDSAMYLCASSPREGGGSPLHFGNGTRLTVT.

J is TRBJ2-7 and V is TRBV19, with a possible D match to TRBD1 (6 bases). Deletions cut 6 bases from V and 2 bases from J, with 11 bases between. CDR1 and CDR2 (germline): LNHDA, SQIVND (reference sequence). The CDR3 has 13 amino acids. The CDR3 coding sequence is TGTGCCAGTAGGATTACAGGGACCTACGAGCAGTACTTC. Residues: CASRITGTYEQYF.

The J gene is TRBJ1-2, the V gene TRBV9; 10 nucleotides match TRBD1. CDR1 SGDLS and CDR2 YYNGEE come from the germline V gene. This CDR3 comprises 14 residues. The V and J ends lost 4 bases and 4 bases, in that order; junction bases with no gene match: 4. The CDR3 region is CASSLRQGAYGYTF. The CDR3 DNA reads TGTGCCAGCAGCCTCCGACAGGGGGCCTATGGCTACACCTTC.

The chain carries TRBV13 and TRBJ1-3; D is unclear. The CDR3 covers 12 residues. The V and J ends lost 5 bases and 4 bases respectively, with 6 bases between them. Germline CDR1 reads PRHDT; CDR2 reads FYEKMQ (reference sequence). CDR3 nucleotide sequence: TGTGCCAGCAGCCTCAGGGGAAACACCATATATTTT. This encodes CASSLRGNTIYF.

This chain uses TRBV10-1 with TRBJ2-4; perhaps TRBD1 as D (6 bases). The CDR3 loop spans 15 amino acids. Looked up from germline, CDR1 is WNHNN and CDR2 is SYGVQD (reference sequence). V was cut by 4 bases and J by 5 bases, with 15 bases left in between. The CDR3 reads CASSGPGAGENIQYF. The DNA of the CDR3 is TGCGCCAGCAGTGGACCCGGGGCAGGGGAAAACATTCAGTACTTC.

The chain links TRBV29-1 to TRBJ1-1; tentative D call: TRBD1 (5 bases). This CDR3 is built from 13 residues. Trimming removed 6 bases at V and 5 bases at J, with 16 bases between. Germline values: CDR1 SQVTM, CDR2 ANQGSEA. The CDR3 nucleotides are TGCAGCGTCGATCGCGGGGCGCAAACTGAAGCTTTCTTT. Translated, it gives CSVDRGAQTEAFF.

The rearrangement links TRBV13 to TRBJ2-4; D unresolved. Germline-derived CDR1 and CDR2 are PRHDT and FYEKMQ (reference sequence). V dropped 5 bases and J dropped 0 bases, with 23 bases sitting between them. The CDR3 sequence is 19 residues long. CDR3: CASSLPPSVSTLAKNIQYF. The CDR3 DNA sequence: TGTGCCAGCAGCCTCCCTCCCAGCGTCTCGACTCTAGCCAAAAACATTCAGTACTTC.

The chain uses TRBV5-1 and TRBJ1-2, with D unclear. The V end was cut by 0 bases, the J end by 4 bases, with 16 bases between. Germline assignment: CDR1 SGHRS and CDR2 YFSETQ. The CDR3 consists of 16 residues. CDR3 nucleotides: TGCGCCAGCAGCTTGGCCAGCGCGATAACGAGCTATGGCTACACCTTC. This codes for CASSLASAITSYGYTF.

The chain carries TRBV4-1 and TRBJ1-1; D may be TRBD1 (6 bases). CDR1 and CDR2 from the germline V gene are MGHRA and YSYEKL. The CDR3 length is 17 residues. Deletions cut 4 bases from V and 2 bases from J, with 20 bases between. The DNA for the CDR3 is TGCGCCAGCAGCCCGGCTCGGACAGAGCAGACCAACACTGAAGCTTTCTTT. Amino acids: CASSPARTEQTNTEAFF.

The CDR3 loop reads CATQLERHTGELFF. For the CDR3, the DNA is TGTGCCACCCAGCTTGAACGCCACACCGGGGAGCTGTTTTTT. The chain links TRBV19 to TRBJ2-2; no clear D gene. The germline CDR1 and CDR2 sequences are LNHDA and SQIVND (reference sequence). Trimming took 10 bases from V and 3 from J, leaving 15 bases between them. The CDR3 extends over 14 amino acids.

This chain links TRBV25-1 with TRBJ1-3; possible D gene TRBD1, 5 bases. Germline-derived CDR1 and CDR2 are MGHDK and SYGVNS. Deletions cut 7 bases from V and 8 bases from J, with 9 bases between. The CDR3 runs to 11 residues. CDR3 in DNA: TGTGCCAGCACCCCGGGGGACACCATATATTTT. This encodes CASTPGDTIYF.

This sequence joins TRBV30 and TRBJ1-2, with D maybe TRBD1 (5 bases). This CDR3 spans 14 amino acids. The ends were cut back, 6 bases at V and 4 bases at J, with 18 bases in the middle. CDR1 and CDR2 from the germline V gene are GTSNPN and SVGIG (reference sequence). CDR3 in DNA: TGTGCCTGCCCCCTGGGCGAGACAGCCTATGGCTACACCTTC. This gives the protein CACPLGETAYGYTF.

This chain links TRBV6-5 with TRBJ2-5; TRBD2 is a possible D gene (5 bases). The germline gives CDR1 MNHEY, CDR2 SVGAGI. The CDR3 covers 14 residues. Trimming stripped 6 bases from V and 2 bases from J, with 13 bases between. The CDR3 region is CASRRAAYQETQYF. CDR3 nucleotides: TGTGCCAGCAGGAGGGCAGCTTATCAAGAGACCCAGTACTTC.

The rearrangement joins TRBV7-9 to TRBJ1-4, with no clear D. This CDR3 comprises 14 residues. Germline V gives CDR1 SEHNR, CDR2 FQNEAQ (reference sequence). The V end lost 5 bases, the J end lost 0 bases, and 7 bases lay between the germline ends. CDR3 sequence (DNA): TGTGCCAGCAGCCGACAAACAACTAATGAAAAACTGTTTTTT. Amino acids: CASSRQTTNEKLFF.

This sequence joins TRBV5-5 and TRBJ2-7; D is undetermined. The CDR3 spans 14 residues. Per germline, CDR1 SGHKS and CDR2 YYEKEE (reference sequence). Between the trimmed V and J ends, which lost 2 bases and 1 base, there was a span of 10 bases. In nucleotides, the CDR3 is TGTGCCAGCAGCTTTGGGGATTATTCCTACGAGCAGTACTTC. Its translation: CASSFGDYSYEQYF.

V and J are TRBV7-3 and TRBJ2-3, with TRBD2 matching over 9 bases. Germline CDR1 reads SGHTA; CDR2 reads FQGTGA. Trimming removed 5 bases from V and 5 bases from J; junction bases left unmatched: 8. This CDR3 region has 15 residues. The CDR3 loop reads CASSHAGGRRDTQYF. Here the CDR3 DNA reads TGTGCCAGCAGCCACGCGGGGGGGCGCCGAGATACGCAGTATTTT.

The chain uses TRBV7-9 and TRBJ2-5; no clear D. This CDR3 comprises 11 residues. Per germline, CDR1 SEHNR and CDR2 FQNEAQ (reference sequence). Trimming removed 4 bases at V and 7 bases at J, with 7 bases between. CDR3 nucleotide sequence: TGTGCCAGCAGCTCCTTAGGGACCCAGTACTTC. Protein: CASSSLGTQYF.

The chain carries TRBV2 and TRBJ2-5; tentative D call: TRBD2 (5 bases). Germline CDR1 and CDR2: SNHLY and FYNNEI. The CDR3 length is 13 residues. Trimming stripped 9 bases from V and 5 bases from J, with 16 bases between. The CDR3 DNA reads TGTGCCAGGGCCCGGGGTCAGGATGAGACCCAGTACTTC. This codes for CARARGQDETQYF.

The chain carries TRBV5-3 and TRBJ2-3, with 8 bases fitting TRBD2. TRBV5-3 falls under the ORF class, with uncertain function. V lost 0 bases, J lost 1 base, and 7 bases stayed unmatched. The CDR3 has 17 amino acids. The CDR3 sequence is CARSLATGGPRTDTQYF. The CDR3 bases are TGTGCCAGAAGCTTGGCTACGGGGGGGCCCCGCACAGATACGCAGTATTTT.